This passage covers 20 T cell receptor beta chains from one sample sequenced in a study of blood T cell repertoires in COVID-19. The protocol was immunoSEQ multiplex PCR, while the TCRdb copy is restricted to in-frame clones and leaves out a portion. The table includes some 450,000 clones, about 87% detected once. The sample consisted of peripheral blood. These receptors originate from a woman in her fifties or sixties with COVID-19, enrolled during active disease.

This clone was counted once. The chain uses TRBV7-9 and TRBJ1-2; D gene ambiguous. Trimming pared 0 bases from V and 0 bases from J, leaving 2 bases between. The CDR3 has 13 amino acids. Per the germline V gene, CDR1 is SEHNR and CDR2 is FQNEAQ (reference sequence). CDR3 residues: CASSLAANYGYTF. DNA of the CDR3: TGTGCCAGCAGCTTAGCCGCTAACTATGGCTACACCTTC.

CDR3 in amino acids: CASSPAEYEQYF. The CDR3 coding sequence is TGTGCCAGCAGCCCGGCGGAATACGAGCAGTACTTC. The rearrangement links TRBV6-5 to TRBJ2-7; no clear D. Germline V lookup: CDR1 MNHEY, CDR2 SVGAGI. The CDR3 is made up of 12 amino acids. The V end was cut by 6 bases, the J end by 4 bases, with 10 bases between.

V usage is TRBV11-2 and J usage is TRBJ2-1, with 15 bases that match TRBD2. CDR3 length: 19 residues. Germline assignment: CDR1 SGHAT and CDR2 FQNNGV. With V trimmed by 1 base and J by 2 bases, 6 bases remained unmatched. CDR3 loop: CASSLARGTSGGPYNEQFF. The DNA for the CDR3 is TGTGCCAGCAGCTTAGCTAGGGGGACTAGCGGGGGGCCCTACAATGAGCAGTTCTTC.

This clone was counted once. This sequence joins TRBV7-6 and TRBJ1-1; D gene uncertain. Germline V gene lookup returns CDR1 SGHVS and CDR2 FNYEAQ. The CDR3 sequence is 16 residues long. The V end lost 1 base, the J end lost 4 bases, and 16 bases lay between the germline ends. The CDR3 bases are TGTGCCAGCAGCTTAGTAGGAATAGATCAGGTCACTGAAGCTTTCTTT. Encoded protein: CASSLVGIDQVTEAFF.

This chain links TRBV4-1 with TRBJ2-5; 11 nucleotides match TRBD2. The CDR3 length is 16 residues. CDR1 is MGHRA, CDR2 YSYEKL, per germline. With V trimmed by 4 bases and J by 3 bases, 7 bases remained unmatched. DNA of the CDR3: TGCGCCAGCAGCCTTTATTTAGCGGGGGGGGAAGAGACCCAGTACTTC. This gives the protein CASSLYLAGGEETQYF.

The chain carries TRBV5-8 and TRBJ2-3, with 8 bases aligning to TRBD2. With V trimmed by 0 bases and J by 4 bases, 7 bases remained unmatched. Germline V gives CDR1 SGHTS, CDR2 YDEGEE. The length of the CDR3 is 16 residues. In DNA, the CDR3 is TGTGCCAGCAGCTTGGGGCTCGGGGGGGCCCCAGATACGCAGTATTTT. It yields the protein CASSLGLGGAPDTQYF.

The gene calls are TRBV15 and TRBJ2-1; D is perhaps TRBD2 (5 bases). From germline, CDR1 is LNHNV and CDR2 YYDKDF (reference sequence). Trimming shortened V by 0 bases and J by 3 bases, and 9 bases separated the two germline ends. The CDR3 runs to 15 residues. The CDR3 loop is CATSRDREDYNEQFF. The CDR3, as DNA: TGTGCCACCAGCAGAGATCGGGAAGACTACAATGAGCAGTTCTTC.

The chain combines TRBV15 with TRBJ1-3, with D hard to call. The V gene lost 0 bases and the J gene lost 7 bases, with 16 bases spanning the gap. This CDR3 region has 16 residues. From germline, CDR1 is LNHNV and CDR2 YYDKDF (reference sequence). In DNA form, the CDR3 reads TGTGCCACCAGCAGAGATATTTCTGCGACAAGGAACACCATATATTTT. Translating it yields CATSRDISATRNTIYF.

The chain couples TRBV12-3 or TRBV12-4 to TRBJ1-5; D is unclear. The CDR3 extends over 13 amino acids. Trimming shortened V by 4 bases and J by 4 bases, and 8 bases separated the two germline ends. The CDR3 coding sequence is TGTGCCAGCAGTTCATCGGGAAATCAGCCCCAGCATTTT. Protein: CASSSSGNQPQHF.

The table lists this clone with a count of one. The rearrangement uses TRBV27 and TRBJ1-4, with D unresolved. V lost 5 bases, J lost 6 bases, and 16 bases lay in between. CDR3 length: 15 amino acids. The germline V gene encodes CDR1 MNHEY and CDR2 SMNVEV (reference sequence). The CDR3 is CASSHAAGGYEKLFF. The CDR3 DNA follows: TGTGCCAGCAGTCATGCGGCAGGAGGATATGAAAAACTGTTTTTT.

The CDR3 DNA is TGCGCCAGCAGCTTGGGGTCAGGTGGAGCTTTCTTT. Protein product: CASSLGSGGAFF. The chain is built from TRBV5-1 and TRBJ1-1; no definite D call. V was shortened by 0 bases and J by 10 bases, with 10 bases between the two germline ends. The CDR3 is made up of 12 amino acids. The germline V gene encodes CDR1 SGHRS and CDR2 YFSETQ.

The CDR3 region is CASSPSLGGNEQFF. The CDR3 DNA sequence: TGTGCCAGCAGCCCGTCCCTGGGGGGGAATGAGCAGTTCTTC. J is TRBJ2-1 and V is TRBV3-1 (or the pseudogene TRBV3-2), with 7 nucleotides matching TRBD2. The CDR3 runs to 14 residues. Trimming cost V 4 bases and J 7 bases; bases outside gene matches: 7. Per germline, CDR1 LGHDT and CDR2 YNNKEL (reference sequence).

V and J are TRBV19 and TRBJ1-5; D is uncertain. V gave up 4 bases and J gave up 0 bases, with 7 bases separating them. This CDR3 has 14 residues. Germline lookup yields CDR1 LNHDA and CDR2 SQIVND (reference sequence). The CDR3, as DNA: TGTGCCAGTAGTAAAGAGGCTAGCAATCAGCCCCAGCATTTT. This gives the protein CASSKEASNQPQHF.

V usage is TRBV13 and J usage is TRBJ2-5; 7 nucleotides line up with TRBD2. The CDR3 covers 13 residues. V shed 6 bases, J shed 3 bases, and the junction held 4 bases outside the gene matches. The germline gives CDR1 PRHDT, CDR2 FYEKMQ (reference sequence). In DNA form, the CDR3 reads TGTGCCAGCAGACTTGGGGGGGAAGAGACCCAGTACTTC. It yields the protein CASRLGGEETQYF.

The chain combines TRBV4-1 with TRBJ1-1; TRBD1 matches 7 bases. Unmatched junction bases numbered 9, after V lost 2 bases and J lost 6 bases. The CDR3 has 15 amino acids. CDR1 MGHRA and CDR2 YSYEKL come from the germline V gene. This CDR3 reads CASSQPRQGWSEAFF. The DNA of the CDR3 is TGCGCCAGCAGCCAACCCCGACAGGGTTGGTCTGAAGCTTTCTTT.

The gene calls are TRBV9 and TRBJ2-3; TRBD2 aligns across 8 bases. V shed 0 bases, J shed 6 bases, and the junction held 6 bases outside the gene matches. Germline assignment: CDR1 SGDLS and CDR2 YYNGEE. The CDR3 spans 15 residues. CDR3 protein: CASSVGDSGADTQYF. The DNA for the CDR3 is TGTGCCAGCAGCGTAGGGGATAGCGGGGCGGATACGCAGTATTTT.

The rearrangement links TRBV10-2 to TRBJ2-1, with unresolved D. CDR1 WSHSY and CDR2 SAAADI come from the germline V gene. The V end lost 2 bases, the J end lost 3 bases, and 5 bases lay between the germline ends. The CDR3 is 13 residues long. CDR3 loop: CASSEDNYNEQFF. The CDR3 nucleotides read TGCGCCAGCAGTGAGGACAACTACAATGAGCAGTTCTTC.

The CDR3 is CATSREDRKNTEAFF. CDR3 nucleotide sequence: TGTGCCACCAGCAGAGAGGACAGGAAGAACACTGAAGCTTTCTTT. V is TRBV15 and J is TRBJ1-1; 7 bases are shared with TRBD1. Per the germline V gene, CDR1 is LNHNV and CDR2 is YYDKDF (reference sequence). With V trimmed by 0 bases and J by 1 base, 2 bases remained unmatched. The CDR3 loop spans 15 amino acids.

This clone was seen only once. The J gene is TRBJ1-5, the V gene TRBV9; no clear D. V was shortened by 0 bases and J by 6 bases, with 7 bases between the two germline ends. This CDR3 comprises 13 residues. CDR1 and CDR2 (germline): SGDLS, YYNGEE. CDR3 in DNA: TGTGCCAGCAGCGTAGGAGGTGTTCAGCCCCAGCATTTT. This translates into CASSVGGVQPQHF.

The chain joins TRBV13 to TRBJ1-2; TRBD1 matches at 8 bases. Germline V gives CDR1 PRHDT, CDR2 FYEKMQ (reference sequence). The CDR3 has 17 amino acids. The V gene end was trimmed by 1 base and the J gene end by 3 bases; junction bases not matched to a gene: 10. CDR3 region: CASSLERTGSIDYGYTF. The CDR3 nucleotides read TGTGCCAGCAGCTTAGAACGGACAGGGTCGATCGACTATGGCTACACCTTC.